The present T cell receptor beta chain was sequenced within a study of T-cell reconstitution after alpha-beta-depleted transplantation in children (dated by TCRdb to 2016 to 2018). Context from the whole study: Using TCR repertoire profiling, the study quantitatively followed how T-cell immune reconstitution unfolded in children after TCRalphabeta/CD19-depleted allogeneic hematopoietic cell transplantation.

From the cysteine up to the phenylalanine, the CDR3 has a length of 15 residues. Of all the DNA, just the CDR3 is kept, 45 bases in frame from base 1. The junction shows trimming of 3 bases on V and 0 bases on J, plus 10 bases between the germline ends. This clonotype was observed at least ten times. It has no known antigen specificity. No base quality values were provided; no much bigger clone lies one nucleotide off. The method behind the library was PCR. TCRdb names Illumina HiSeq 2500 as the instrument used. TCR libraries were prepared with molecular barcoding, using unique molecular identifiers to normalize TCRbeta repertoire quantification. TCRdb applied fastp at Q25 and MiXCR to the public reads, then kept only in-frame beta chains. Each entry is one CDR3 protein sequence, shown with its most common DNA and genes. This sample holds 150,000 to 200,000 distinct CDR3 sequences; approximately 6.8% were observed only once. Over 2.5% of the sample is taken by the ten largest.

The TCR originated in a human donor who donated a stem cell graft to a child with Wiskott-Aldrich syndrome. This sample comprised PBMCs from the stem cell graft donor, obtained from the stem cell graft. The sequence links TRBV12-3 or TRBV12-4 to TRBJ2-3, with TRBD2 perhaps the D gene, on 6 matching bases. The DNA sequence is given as TGTGCCAGCAGTTTTGAGGGGACTAGCACAGATACGCAGTATTTT. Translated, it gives CASSFEGTSTDTQYF.